The present TCR beta chain was sequenced within a study of tumor-infiltrating lymphocytes in primary liver carcinoma. Study in general: Patients underwent resection of primary liver carcinoma. Male and female patients aged 30 to 69 years made up the cohort.

Germline DNA was also extracted, with blood RNA taken from unsorted whole blood. Regarding this clonotype: Being one base from a much bigger clone, this may be a read error.

This CDR3 spans 15 amino acids. Synthesis of TCR beta cDNA was carried out from 500 ng total RNA with a constant-region primer. What produced the TCR beta libraries was three nested multiplex PCR rounds using slightly modified ARM-PCR. For approximately 11 cycles apiece, the opening two PCR rounds ran with TRBV1-TRBV30 forward primers and a C-beta reverse primer. MiXCR, run by TCRdb on the multiplex PCR reads, gives a single entry per CDR3 protein. The sample yields 300,000 to 350,000 distinct CDR3 sequences, less than 75% seen once. The sequencing input was peripheral blood. The chain carries TRBV12-3 or TRBV12-4 and TRBJ1-5; TRBD1 aligns across 7 bases. This receptor was obtained from a man aged 35 to 55 with primary liver carcinoma and hepatitis B virus infection. The CDR3 nucleotides are TGTGCCAGCAGTTTAGCGGACAGGAGGAATCAGGCCCAGCATTTT. This sequence encodes CASSLADRRNQAQHF.